Below, 23 T cell receptor beta chains from the same sample are listed, as sequenced in a study of control samples from healthy donors and cancer patients. Assay used: immunoSEQ multiplex PCR; TCRdb lists only in-frame clones, some missing. The top ten clones hold about an eighth of a sample with 55,000 to 65,000 clones, around 87% of them seen once. Source material: PBMCs. The receptor source for this set is a woman aged 55-69 years with lung cancer.

The chain is built from TRBV1 and TRBJ2-6; the table names TRBD1, a call not compared with the DNA. TRBV1 is marked as a pseudogene. The CDR3 totals 16 residues. The DNA of the CDR3 is TGCACCAGCAGCCAGCGGACAGTAAATGGGGCCAACGTCCTGACTTTC. It encodes CTSSQRTVNGANVLTF.

The chain combines TRBV20-1 with TRBJ2-4, with 7 positions matching TRBD1. The germline CDR1 and CDR2 sequences are DFQATT and SNEGSKA (reference sequence). CDR3 size: 11 residues. The V gene end was trimmed by 4 bases and the J gene end by 7 bases; junction bases not matched to a gene: 1. CDR3 nucleotide sequence: TGCAGTGCTAAGACAGGGAACATTCAGTACTTC. Amino acids: CSAKTGNIQYF.

This clone has only one observation. The chain joins TRBV6-5 to TRBJ1-4, with 8 positions matching TRBD1. Per the germline V gene, CDR1 is MNHEY and CDR2 is SVGAGI. V was clipped by 4 bases and J by 4 bases; unmatched bases: 2. This CDR3 region has 14 residues. CDR3 in amino acids: CASSSTGDNEKLFF. The CDR3 DNA is TGTGCCAGCAGTTCGACAGGGGATAATGAAAAACTGTTTTTT.

The genes are TRBV2 and TRBJ1-1, with 7 positions matching TRBD1. There are 13 residues in the CDR3. In germline, CDR1 is SNHLY, CDR2 FYNNEI. The V and J ends lost 4 bases and 6 bases, in that order; junction bases with no gene match: 5. The CDR3: CASSVQGGAEAFF. The CDR3 DNA is TGTGCCAGCAGTGTGCAGGGGGGGGCTGAAGCTTTCTTT.

The chain recombines TRBV2 with TRBJ2-5; either TRBD1 or TRBD2 may supply D (6 bases each). This CDR3 comprises 16 residues. Looked up from germline, CDR1 is SNHLY and CDR2 is FYNNEI. Trimming removed 7 bases from V and 1 base from J, with 19 bases in between. The CDR3 protein is CASNLLGGGGQETQYF. The DNA of the CDR3 is TGTGCCAGCAACCTATTAGGGGGAGGAGGCCAAGAGACCCAGTACTTC. Based on the CDR3 plus reference TRBV2 and TRBJ2-5, the full variable domain is EPEVTQTPSHQVTQMGQEVILRCVPISNHLYFYWYRQILGQKVEFLVSFYNNEISEKSEIFDDQFSVERPDGSNFTLKIRSTKLEDSAMYFCASNLLGGGGQETQYFGPGTRLLVL.

The table lists this clone with a count of one. The chain joins TRBV11-3 to TRBJ1-4; D uncertain. Trimming shortened V by 1 base and J by 8 bases, and 8 bases separated the two germline ends. CDR1 SGHNT and CDR2 YENEEA come from the germline V gene. This CDR3 contains 13 residues. The CDR3 DNA follows: TGTGCCAGCAGCTTAGGGGGAGGAGAAAAACTGTTTTTT. It translates to CASSLGGGEKLFF.

The chain links TRBV6-2 or TRBV6-3 to TRBJ2-7, with D perhaps matching TRBD1 (5 bases). CDR1 is MNHEY and CDR2 is SVGEGT in the germline V gene. This CDR3 comprises 13 residues. V was pared by 4 bases and J by 0 bases, with 7 bases between. The CDR3 reads CASSLTVSYEQYF. CDR3 DNA: TGTGCCAGCAGTTTGACAGTCTCCTACGAGCAGTACTTC.

The chain links TRBV28 to TRBJ1-2; D is unclear. The length of the CDR3 is 13 residues. V shed 5 bases and J shed 1 base, with 8 bases lying between them. Germline lookup yields CDR1 MDHEN and CDR2 SYDVKM. CDR3 in amino acids: CASSTTNNYGYTF. For the CDR3, the DNA is TGTGCCAGCAGTACTACGAATAACTATGGCTACACCTTC.

The chain uses TRBV5-1 and TRBJ2-6; 10 positions match TRBD1. V trimming: 4 bases; J trimming: 4 bases; junction bases outside the gene matches: 11. The germline V gene has CDR1 SGHRS and CDR2 YFSETQ. There are 18 residues in the CDR3. CDR3 nucleotide sequence: TGCGCCAGCAGCGACCGGGACAGGGGTGGTTCAGGGGCCAACGTCCTGACTTTC. It yields the protein CASSDRDRGGSGANVLTF.

In its sample, this clone was seen once. The junction departs from germline at one end; a sequencing error may be responsible. The gene calls are TRBV5-1 and TRBJ1-5; unclear D gene. The CDR3 totals 13 residues. Germline CDR1 reads SGHRS; CDR2 reads YFSETQ. The DNA of the CDR3 is TGCGCCACCAGACAAGCCCCCAATGAGCCCCAGCATTTT. The encoded protein is CATRQAPNEPQHF.

This rearrangement joins TRBV21-1 to TRBJ2-7. TRBV21-1 is deemed a pseudogene. The CDR3 totals 12 residues. The CDR3 protein is CASSARADEQYF. The CDR3 nucleotides are TGTGCCAGCAGCGCCCGGGCTGACGAGCAGTACTTC.

V usage is TRBV11-1 and J usage is TRBJ2-1; D possibly corresponds to TRBD1 (6 bases). This CDR3 is 13 amino acids long. Germline CDR1 and CDR2: SGHAT and FQDESV (reference sequence). The ends were cut back, 6 bases at V and 4 bases at J, with 10 bases in the middle. The CDR3 DNA reads as TGTGCCAGCAGGCGGACAGTTTACAATGAGCAGTTCTTC. Amino acids: CASRRTVYNEQFF.

Only one count was recorded for this clone. The chain employs TRBV7-3 and TRBJ2-2, with 9 bases aligning to TRBD1. This CDR3 is 15 amino acids long. V dropped 4 bases and J dropped 6; count of bases not matched to a gene: 6. Germline V gives CDR1 SGHTA, CDR2 FQGTGA. The CDR3 reads CASSSPDRGAGELFF. The CDR3 DNA reads TGTGCCAGCAGCTCGCCAGACAGGGGGGCCGGGGAGCTGTTTTTT.

The chain combines TRBV9 with TRBJ2-1; TRBD2 agrees at 8 bases. This CDR3 region has 15 residues. V lost 0 bases, J lost 4 bases, and 3 bases stayed unmatched. In germline, CDR1 is SGDLS, CDR2 YYNGEE. CDR3 in amino acids: CASSVEAGAYNEQFF. CDR3 DNA sequence: TGTGCCAGCAGCGTAGAAGCGGGGGCTTACAATGAGCAGTTCTTC.

This sequence joins TRBV5-1 and TRBJ2-1; D is uncertain. Trimming removed 4 bases from V and 0 bases from J, with 8 bases in between. CDR3 length equals 14 residues. The germline gives CDR1 SGHRS, CDR2 YFSETQ. DNA for the CDR3: TGCGCCAGCAGCCCAGAACCCTCCTACAATGAGCAGTTCTTC. Protein product: CASSPEPSYNEQFF. The whole variable domain, remainder taken from reference TRBV5-1 and TRBJ2-1, is KAGVTQTPRYLIKTRGQQVTLSCSPISGHRSVSWYQQTPGQGLQFLFEYFSETQRNKGNFPGRFSGRQFSNSRSEMNVSTLELGDSALYLCASSPEPSYNEQFFGPGTRLTVL.

V and J are TRBV7-3 and TRBJ2-1; 7 positions match TRBD1. Germline V CDR1 and CDR2: SGHTA, FQGTGA. The CDR3 contains 15 residues. Trimming removed 6 bases from V and 2 bases from J; junction bases left unmatched: 7. In DNA, the CDR3 is TGTGCCAGCAGGGCACCGGGACAGCCCTACAATGAGCAGTTCTTC. It codes for CASRAPGQPYNEQFF.

The rearrangement joins TRBV10-3 to TRBJ2-5, with D possibly matching TRBD1 (5 bases). V dropped 11 bases and J dropped 5 bases, with 15 bases sitting between them. CDR1 and CDR2 from the germline V gene are ENHRY and SYGVKD. CDR3 length equals 12 residues. The CDR3 coding sequence is TGTGCCTCCCTAGGGCCAGGGGAGACCCAGTACTTC. Protein: CASLGPGETQYF.

V usage is TRBV2 and J usage is TRBJ1-5; 9 bases map to TRBD1. V shed 7 bases, J shed 0 bases, and the junction held 4 bases outside the gene matches. The germline gives CDR1 SNHLY, CDR2 FYNNEI. CDR3 length equals 15 residues. In DNA form, the CDR3 reads TGTGCCAGCACCCGGGACAGGGTTAGCAATCAGCCCCAGCATTTT. Residues: CASTRDRVSNQPQHF.

V and J are TRBV28 and TRBJ2-6, with a possible D match to TRBD1 (6 bases). The CDR3 spans 16 residues. Germline assignment: CDR1 MDHEN and CDR2 SYDVKM. The V end was cut by 6 bases, the J end by 4 bases, with 16 bases between. In DNA, the CDR3 is TGTGCCAGCAGGGACAGCGTTACGGGAGGGGCCAACGTCCTGACTTTC. Its protein is CASRDSVTGGANVLTF. The whole variable domain, remainder taken from reference TRBV28 and TRBJ2-6, is DVKVTQSSRYLVKRTGEKVFLECVQDMDHENMFWYRQDPGLGLRLIYFSYDVKMKEKGDIPEGYSVSREKKERFSLILESASTNQTSMYLCASRDSVTGGANVLTFGAGSRLTVL.

The chain recombines TRBV9 with TRBJ1-6; D remains unclear. CDR3 size: 16 residues. V dropped 0 bases and J dropped 8 bases, with 15 bases sitting between them. Germline lookup yields CDR1 SGDLS and CDR2 YYNGEE. The CDR3 DNA reads TGTGCCAGCAGCGTAGCTTTAGATTTGGGTTATTCACCCCTCCACTTT. Protein sequence: CASSVALDLGYSPLHF.

The chain carries TRBV12-3 or TRBV12-4 and TRBJ2-5; tentative D call: TRBD2 (5 bases). The CDR3 contains 13 residues. Trimming shortened V by 6 bases and J by 5 bases, and 13 bases separated the two germline ends. DNA for the CDR3: TGTGCCAGCAGCTTTATGGCTAGCGAGACCCAGTACTTC. Translated: CASSFMASETQYF.

J is TRBJ1-1 and V is TRBV5-1; D ambiguous. The CDR3 is made up of 12 amino acids. Trimming left V 0 bases short and J 7 bases short, with 7 bases between. CDR1 and CDR2 (germline): SGHRS, YFSETQ. The CDR3 spells CASSLGFNEAFF. DNA for the CDR3: TGCGCCAGCAGCTTGGGCTTTAATGAAGCTTTCTTT.

This chain connects TRBV7-2 to TRBJ1-3; D is unresolved. Trimming stripped 8 bases from V and 0 bases from J, with 14 bases between. CDR1 SGHTA and CDR2 FQGNSA come from the germline V gene. The CDR3 consists of 15 residues. In nucleotides, the CDR3 is TGTGCCAGCCGAGGCCTAGGTGCCTCTGGAAACACCATATATTTT. Its protein product is CASRGLGASGNTIYF.